Each of the 26 T cell receptor beta chains below was sequenced from the same sample in a study of blood T cell repertoires in COVID-19. The data were produced by immunoSEQ multiplex PCR, yet TCRdb's version contains in-frame clones alone and is incomplete. The sample has 200,000 to 250,000 clones; approximately 84% are singletons. The source material was peripheral blood. The receptors here all came from a woman aged 50 to 60 with active or convalescent COVID-19.

The gene calls are TRBV24-1 and TRBJ1-5; D is perhaps TRBD1 (6 bases). Trimming left V 3 bases short and J 3 bases short, with 11 bases between. Per the germline V gene, CDR1 is KGHDR and CDR2 is SFDVKD. The CDR3 spans 15 residues. CDR3 sequence (DNA): TGTGCCACCAGTGATCCTCGGGACACCAATCAGCCCCAGCATTTT. This codes for CATSDPRDTNQPQHF.

CDR3 residues: CASSVRGAGGEETQYF. The CDR3 DNA reads as TGTGCCAGCAGTGTCCGCGGCGCGGGGGGAGAGGAGACCCAGTACTTC. The chain carries TRBV9 and TRBJ2-5; 8 nucleotides match TRBD2. The germline CDR1 and CDR2 sequences are SGDLS and YYNGEE. The V segment lost 5 bases and the J segment 5 bases; nucleotides outside the gene matches: 14. This CDR3 is built from 16 residues.

This chain connects TRBV5-4 to TRBJ1-2; D may be TRBD1 (6 bases). The V end was cut by 0 bases, the J end by 3 bases, with 12 bases between. The germline gives CDR1 SGHNT, CDR2 YYREEE (reference sequence). This CDR3 spans 15 amino acids. CDR3 sequence reads: CASSLAQGSYYGYTF. The CDR3, as DNA: TGTGCCAGCAGCTTGGCGCAGGGGAGCTACTATGGCTACACCTTC.

V gene TRBV6-5 combines with J gene TRBJ1-6; D perhaps matches TRBD1 (6 bases). V gave up 2 bases and J gave up 7 bases, with 15 bases separating them. CDR1 MNHEY and CDR2 SVGAGI come from the germline V gene. The CDR3 contains 16 residues. CDR3 sequence: CASSYGNTGPNSPLHF. The CDR3 DNA is TGTGCCAGCAGTTACGGAAATACAGGGCCCAATTCACCCCTCCACTTT.

The chain employs TRBV4-1 and TRBJ2-5; 9 bases match TRBD2. The germline gives CDR1 MGHRA, CDR2 YSYEKL. The J segment lost 5 bases and the V segment lost 6 bases, leaving 10 bases of the junction unmatched. CDR3 length: 15 residues. Here the CDR3 DNA reads TGCGCCAGCAGGATCAGCGGGGGGTTTGCGGAGACCCAGTACTTC. This gives the protein CASRISGGFAETQYF.

The chain carries TRBV7-9 and TRBJ1-6; 7 bases match TRBD1. Trimming at V came to 3 bases and at J to 4 bases, leaving 9 bases not matched to a gene. Germline V gene lookup returns CDR1 SEHNR and CDR2 FQNEAQ (reference sequence). This CDR3 has 17 amino acids. This CDR3 is CASSLTQGMTYNSPLHF. In DNA form, the CDR3 reads TGTGCCAGCAGCTTGACACAGGGGATGACATATAATTCACCCCTCCACTTT. Supplemented by reference TRBV7-9 and TRBJ1-6, the full variable domain reads DTGVSQNPRHKITKRGQNVTFRCDPISEHNRLYWYRQTLGQGPEFLTYFQNEAQLEKSRLLSDRFSAERPKGSFSTLEIQRTEQGDSAMYLCASSLTQGMTYNSPLHFGNGTRLTVT.

The rearrangement joins TRBV11-2 to TRBJ2-7; the D is unclear. This CDR3 comprises 14 residues. V lost 1 base to trimming and J lost 2 bases, with 9 bases between them. Germline V gives CDR1 SGHAT, CDR2 FQNNGV. The CDR3 here is CASSLVKPPYEQYF. For the CDR3, the DNA is TGTGCCAGCAGCTTAGTAAAGCCCCCCTACGAGCAGTACTTC.

This clone has only a few counts. The CDR3 DNA follows: TGTGCCAGCCGCTCCCATAATGTAGGGAGCACTGAAGCTTTCTTT. Translating gives CASRSHNVGSTEAFF. The chain employs TRBV6-5 and TRBJ1-1; unclear D gene. This CDR3 is 15 amino acids long. V lost 8 bases, J lost 4 bases, and 20 bases lay in between. CDR1 and CDR2 from the germline V gene are MNHEY and SVGAGI.

In this sample, this clone turned up once. The chain joins TRBV24-1 to TRBJ2-5; the D gene is possibly TRBD2 (5 bases). Trimming pared 2 bases from V and 2 bases from J, leaving 11 bases between. Germline CDR1 and CDR2: KGHDR and SFDVKD. The CDR3 sequence is 15 residues long. The CDR3 nucleotides are TGTGCCACCAGTGATTCCGGGGTAGGACAAGAGACCCAGTACTTC. Translating gives CATSDSGVGQETQYF.

This clone was detected once. The chain carries TRBV6-5 and TRBJ2-1, with 8 bases identical to TRBD2. This CDR3 contains 14 residues. Trimming took 5 bases from V and 3 from J; bases not matched to a gene: 3. Germline CDR1 reads MNHEY; CDR2 reads SVGAGI. The CDR3 spells CASSRSGGYNEQFF. In nucleotides, the CDR3 is TGTGCCAGCAGTAGAAGCGGGGGCTACAATGAGCAGTTCTTC.

The CDR3 DNA reads as TGTGCCAGCACCCCATTGCGGCAGAACTCTTATAATTCACCCCTCCACTTT. It is translated as CASTPLRQNSYNSPLHF. The V and J genes are TRBV2 and TRBJ1-6; D is unresolved. This CDR3 has 17 residues. Germline CDR1 SNHLY, CDR2 FYNNEI. V shed 7 bases and J shed 4 bases, with 20 bases lying between them.

The J gene is TRBJ2-7, the V gene TRBV14, with 12 positions matching TRBD2. J lost 7 bases, V lost 4 bases, and 8 bases had no gene match. The germline V gene has CDR1 SGHDN and CDR2 FVKESK. The CDR3 extends over 15 amino acids. CDR3 sequence (DNA): TGTGCCAGCAGCCTTCTAGCGGGAGGGCCGGGGGAGCAGTACTTC. Its translation is CASSLLAGGPGEQYF.

J is TRBJ1-1 and V is TRBV18; D is unclear. The V and J ends lost 3 bases and 4 bases respectively, with 15 bases between them. This CDR3 has 15 residues. CDR1 and CDR2 (germline): KGHSH, LQKENI. The CDR3 DNA sequence: TGTGCCAGCTCACCGAGGAGGGATAGCGGCACTGAAGCTTTCTTT. Protein sequence: CASSPRRDSGTEAFF.

This clone was detected once. V and J are TRBV7-9 and TRBJ1-5, with no clear D. The germline V and J ends were trimmed by 1 base and 4 bases, with 5 bases remaining between them. This CDR3 has 13 residues. Germline lookup yields CDR1 SEHNR and CDR2 FQNEAQ (reference sequence). The CDR3 sequence: CASSLGRNQPQHF. The CDR3 DNA is TGTGCCAGCAGCTTAGGCAGGAATCAGCCCCAGCATTTT.

CDR3 nucleotide sequence: TGTGCCAGCAGCTTGCGTTTCGGACAGCAGATGTCTAGGGAAAAACTGTTTTTT. Its translation: CASSLRFGQQMSREKLFF. This rearrangement joins TRBV5-8 to TRBJ1-4; TRBD1 is a possible D gene (6 bases). Germline V lookup: CDR1 SGHTS, CDR2 YDEGEE. Deletions cut 1 base from V and 8 bases from J, with 24 bases between. The CDR3 totals 18 residues.

V is TRBV9 and J is TRBJ1-2; D is possibly TRBD1 (5 bases). Germline CDR1 reads SGDLS; CDR2 reads YYNGEE. The CDR3 is 15 amino acids. V was clipped by 3 bases and J by 5 bases, with 17 bases between them. This CDR3 is CASSAHPTVSYGYTF. The CDR3, as DNA: TGTGCCAGCAGCGCTCACCCGACAGTTAGTTATGGCTACACCTTC.

The chain employs TRBV4-1 and TRBJ1-6; TRBD1 aligns across 7 bases. V gave up 6 bases and J gave up 13 bases; unmatched junction bases: 12. The length of the CDR3 is 14 residues. In germline, CDR1 is MGHRA, CDR2 YSYEKL. This CDR3 reads CASRPPGQQSPLHF. The CDR3 DNA sequence: TGCGCCAGCAGACCGCCGGGACAGCAATCTCCCCTCCACTTT.

The rearrangement links TRBV2 to TRBJ1-1; D remains ambiguous. This CDR3 is 13 amino acids long. Germline V lookup: CDR1 SNHLY, CDR2 FYNNEI. Trimming removed 6 bases at V and 6 bases at J, with 14 bases between. The CDR3 loop reads CASSRNLRAEAFF. In DNA form, the CDR3 reads TGTGCCAGCAGCAGGAACCTGAGGGCTGAAGCTTTCTTT.

This chain connects TRBV5-1 to TRBJ2-1; 9 nucleotides match TRBD1. The CDR3 runs 14 residues. Trimming at V came to 6 bases and at J to 6 bases, leaving 7 bases not matched to a gene. CDR1 and CDR2 from the germline V gene are SGHRS and YFSETQ. CDR3 sequence reads: CASNPGQGVNEQFF. The DNA of the CDR3 is TGCGCCAGCAACCCGGGACAGGGTGTCAATGAGCAGTTCTTC. Looking up the rest from reference TRBV5-1 and TRBJ2-1 gives the full variable domain: KAGVTQTPRYLIKTRGQQVTLSCSPISGHRSVSWYQQTPGQGLQFLFEYFSETQRNKGNFPGRFSGRQFSNSRSEMNVSTLELGDSALYLCASNPGQGVNEQFFGPGTRLTVL.

The V call is TRBV28, the J call TRBJ1-6; weak D call: TRBD1 (6 bases). CDR3 size: 17 residues. The V and J ends lost 6 bases and 1 base respectively, with 16 bases between them. From germline, CDR1 is MDHEN and CDR2 SYDVKM. This chain's CDR3 is CASRKQGGRSYNSPLHF. CDR3 in DNA: TGTGCCAGCAGAAAACAGGGAGGGAGGTCCTATAATTCACCCCTCCACTTT. The variable domain in full, with the rest retrieved from reference TRBV28 and TRBJ1-6, is DVKVTQSSRYLVKRTGEKVFLECVQDMDHENMFWYRQDPGLGLRLIYFSYDVKMKEKGDIPEGYSVSREKKERFSLILESASTNQTSMYLCASRKQGGRSYNSPLHFGNGTRLTVT.

CDR3 nucleotide sequence: TGCGCCAGCAGTAAATCGGACAGGCGAAGAGCTTTCTTT. It specifies CASSKSDRRRAFF. This chain connects TRBV10-1 to TRBJ1-1; TRBD1 agrees at 7 bases. V shed 5 bases, J shed 10 bases, and the junction held 10 bases outside the gene matches. This CDR3 has 13 amino acids. Germline values: CDR1 WNHNN, CDR2 SYGVQD (reference sequence).

In regard to this clone: In the same sample, other DNA sequences code for this CDR3. The chain combines TRBV9 with TRBJ2-1; TRBD2 might be the D (5 bases). Germline lookup yields CDR1 SGDLS and CDR2 YYNGEE. The CDR3 is 16 residues long. V shed 0 bases and J shed 0 bases, with 10 bases lying between them. Here the CDR3 reads CASSVDDRDSYNEQFF. The CDR3 DNA sequence: TGTGCCAGCAGCGTAGATGACCGGGACTCCTACAATGAGCAGTTCTTC.

The rearrangement uses TRBV3-1 (or the pseudogene TRBV3-2) and TRBJ1-1; TRBD1 matches at 7 bases. Germline CDR1 and CDR2: LGHDT and YNNKEL (reference sequence). This CDR3 region has 14 residues. V gave up 3 bases and J gave up 6 bases; unmatched junction bases: 7. CDR3 region: CASSQPTGAPEAFF. CDR3 sequence (DNA): TGTGCCAGCAGCCAGCCCACAGGGGCGCCTGAAGCTTTCTTT.

This clone was seen only once. This sequence joins TRBV5-6 and TRBJ1-2; TRBD1 is a possible D gene (5 bases). The germline V gene encodes CDR1 SGHDT and CDR2 YYEEEE. V lost 4 bases and J 9 bases, leaving 16 bases between the germline ends. This CDR3 spans 13 amino acids. The CDR3 DNA reads as TGTGCCAGCAGCGTGCAGGGTGGGTGGCGCTACACCTTC. Amino acid sequence: CASSVQGGWRYTF.

As to this clone: A much larger clone is a single base away; this may be a read error. The V gene is TRBV7-3, the J gene TRBJ1-1; tentatively, D is TRBD1 (5 bases). Germline values: CDR1 SGHTA, CDR2 FQGTGA. Deletions cut 4 bases from V and 4 bases from J, with 7 bases between. CDR3 size: 12 residues. In DNA, the CDR3 is TGTGCCAGCAGCTCCGGGGGCACTGAAGCTTTCTTT. Translated: CASSSGGTEAFF.

This sequence joins TRBV5-1 and TRBJ2-1; a weak D match, TRBD2 (5 bases). The CDR3 contains 12 residues. Trimming pared 7 bases from V and 10 bases from J, leaving 15 bases between. CDR1 is SGHRS and CDR2 is YFSETQ in the germline V gene. CDR3 protein: CASGPGSREQFF. The CDR3 nucleotides read TGCGCCAGCGGACCGGGATCTAGGGAGCAGTTCTTC.